This passage covers 9 T cell receptor beta chains from one sample sequenced in a study of control samples from healthy donors and cancer patients. Repertoires were generated with immunoSEQ multiplex PCR, while TCRdb's copy carries only in-frame clones and drops some. The repertoire holds roughly 60,000 clones, about 95% seen once, with less than 4.5% in the top ten. Sequences were obtained from blood. Receptors originate from a man aged 25 to 40 in good health.

The chain couples TRBV27 to TRBJ2-7, with D perhaps TRBD2 (5 bases). This CDR3 region has 13 residues. Germline values: CDR1 MNHEY, CDR2 SMNVEV (reference sequence). Trimming pared 5 bases from V and 6 bases from J, leaving 14 bases between. The CDR3 region has the DNA TGTGCCAGCAGTACTACACTAGATTCCGAGCAGTACTTC. Its protein is CASSTTLDSEQYF.

V and J are TRBV2 and TRBJ2-5; D is unresolved. The CDR3 sequence is 11 residues long. With 4 bases removed from V and 3 bases from J, the gap between germline ends came to 3 bases. CDR1 and CDR2 (germline): SNHLY, FYNNEI. This CDR3 is CASSGEETQYF. CDR3 nucleotides: TGTGCCAGCAGTGGGGAAGAGACCCAGTACTTC.

The chain has TRBV18 and TRBJ1-1; D is perhaps TRBD1 (5 bases). In germline, CDR1 is KGHSH, CDR2 LQKENI. V gave up 5 bases and J gave up 1 base, with 11 bases separating them. The CDR3 has 14 residues. Written as DNA, the CDR3 is TGTGCCAGCTCAGAGGGGACGGCGAACACTGAAGCTTTCTTT. Residues: CASSEGTANTEAFF.

The gene calls are TRBV27 and TRBJ2-1; 10 positions agree with TRBD1. The CDR3 has 16 amino acids. CDR1 MNHEY and CDR2 SMNVEV come from the germline V gene (reference sequence). After removal of 3 bases from V and 3 bases from J, the junction contained 5 bases not matched to a gene. The CDR3 protein is CASSFRQGANYNEQFF. CDR3 DNA: TGTGCCAGCAGTTTCCGACAGGGGGCGAACTACAATGAGCAGTTCTTC.

The chain uses TRBV19 and TRBJ1-5, with D tentatively TRBD1 (5 bases). With 1 base removed from V and 2 bases from J, the gap between germline ends came to 15 bases. The CDR3 covers 17 residues. Germline loops: CDR1 LNHDA, CDR2 SQIVND (reference sequence). CDR3 sequence: CASSIVKGLRGNQPQHF. The CDR3 DNA reads TGTGCCAGTAGTATAGTAAAGGGGCTTAGGGGCAATCAGCCCCAGCATTTT.

J is TRBJ1-2 and V is TRBV19; D not certain. The length of the CDR3 is 11 residues. Germline values: CDR1 LNHDA, CDR2 SQIVND (reference sequence). Trimming stripped 1 base from V and 8 bases from J, with 5 bases between. Written as DNA, the CDR3 is TGTGCCAGTAGTATAGGGAAGGGCTACACCTTC. This translates into CASSIGKGYTF.

The chain uses TRBV7-8 and TRBJ1-1, with D maybe TRBD1 (5 bases). Germline-derived CDR1 and CDR2 are SGHVS and FQNEAQ. The CDR3 is 16 amino acids. The V gene lost 2 bases and the J gene lost 1 base, with 14 bases spanning the gap. CDR3 sequence (DNA): TGTGCCAGCAGCTTAATCCCCTGGGGGGGGAACACTGAAGCTTTCTTT. Amino acids: CASSLIPWGGNTEAFF.

This sequence joins TRBV5-1 and TRBJ1-2; D is unclear. Trimming pared 5 bases from V and 0 bases from J, leaving 20 bases between. The germline V gene has CDR1 SGHRS and CDR2 YFSETQ. This CDR3 is built from 17 residues. CDR3 protein: CASSSGSSKDPNYGYTF. For the CDR3, the DNA is TGCGCCAGCAGTTCGGGGTCCAGTAAAGATCCTAACTATGGCTACACCTTC.

The V call is TRBV5-1, the J call TRBJ2-5; 11 positions match TRBD2. The germline V gene encodes CDR1 SGHRS and CDR2 YFSETQ. The CDR3 spans 19 residues. With V trimmed by 2 bases and J by 1 base, 13 bases remained unmatched. For the CDR3, the DNA is TGCGCCAGCAGCTTTACTATAGCGGGAGGGCCGAAGAGCCAAGAGACCCAGTACTTC. As protein: CASSFTIAGGPKSQETQYF. Filled out from reference TRBV5-1 and TRBJ2-5, the complete variable domain reads KAGVTQTPRYLIKTRGQQVTLSCSPISGHRSVSWYQQTPGQGLQFLFEYFSETQRNKGNFPGRFSGRQFSNSRSEMNVSTLELGDSALYLCASSFTIAGGPKSQETQYFGPGTRLLVL.